The source of this T cell receptor beta chain is a study of T-cell memory formation after mild COVID-19. In germline, CDR1 is SGHTA, CDR2 FQGNSA. The CDR3 has 17 amino acids. Deletions cut 1 base from V and 4 bases from J, with 16 bases between. The sample holds a few counts of this clonotype. TCRdb ran MiXCR on the 5' RACE reads and lists one entry per CDR3 protein. The table has 200,000 to 300,000 distinct CDR3 sequences, 16% seen once; the top ten hold under 25%. The chain carries TRBV7-2 and TRBJ2-2; no reliable D call. This clonotype was obtained from a man aged 18 to 30 who had mild COVID-19 (a few samples of this study predate the infection). Cell type and time point are not known. The source material was PBMCs or a T cell subset sorted from them (not recorded which). CDR3 DNA sequence: TGTGCCAGCAGCTTAGGCCCCGGAGCGTTGGGCACCGGGGAGCTGTTTTTT. Translating gives CASSLGPGALGTGELFF.